This T cell receptor beta chain was retrieved from a study of graft-versus-host responses after intestinal transplantation. Background on the study: Every recipient underwent anti-thymocyte globulin induction, then tacrolimus and steroids for two to four years. The study's findings and limits: Detected in recipient marrow were GvH clones, some of which were first observed in ileum or blood. Declining HvG levels early post-transplant were linked to peak circulating GvH clone levels.

CDR1 and CDR2 (germline): SGHDN, FVKESK. This CDR3 is built from 14 residues. V lost 0 bases, J lost 4 bases, and 9 bases lay in between. The table came from immunoSEQ multiplex PCR; TCRdb's copy has only in-frame clones and leaves some out. This sample has roughly 23,000 clones; around nine tenths occur once, and the top ten carry just under 2%. Note on this clone: Its antigen remains unidentified.

V gene TRBV14 combines with J gene TRBJ1-1, with no clear D. The clonotype comes from a human patient who received an intestinal transplant, so some T cells may come from the graft donor. Sequenced material: PBMCs, taken roughly 41 days after intestinal transplant. CDR3 in DNA: TGTGCCAGCAGCCAAGATCTGGGTATCACTGAAGCTTTCTTT. Residues: CASSQDLGITEAFF.